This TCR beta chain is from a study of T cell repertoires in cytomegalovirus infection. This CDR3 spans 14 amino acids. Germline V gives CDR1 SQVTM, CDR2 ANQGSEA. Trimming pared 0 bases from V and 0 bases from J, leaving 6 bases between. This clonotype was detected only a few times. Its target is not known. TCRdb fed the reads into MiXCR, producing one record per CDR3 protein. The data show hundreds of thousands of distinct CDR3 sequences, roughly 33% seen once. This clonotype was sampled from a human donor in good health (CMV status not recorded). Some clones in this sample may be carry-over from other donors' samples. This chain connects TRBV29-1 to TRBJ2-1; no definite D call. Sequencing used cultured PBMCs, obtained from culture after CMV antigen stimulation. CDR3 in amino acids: CSVEDESSYNEQFF. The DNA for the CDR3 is TGCAGCGTTGAAGACGAAAGCTCCTACAATGAGCAGTTCTTC.